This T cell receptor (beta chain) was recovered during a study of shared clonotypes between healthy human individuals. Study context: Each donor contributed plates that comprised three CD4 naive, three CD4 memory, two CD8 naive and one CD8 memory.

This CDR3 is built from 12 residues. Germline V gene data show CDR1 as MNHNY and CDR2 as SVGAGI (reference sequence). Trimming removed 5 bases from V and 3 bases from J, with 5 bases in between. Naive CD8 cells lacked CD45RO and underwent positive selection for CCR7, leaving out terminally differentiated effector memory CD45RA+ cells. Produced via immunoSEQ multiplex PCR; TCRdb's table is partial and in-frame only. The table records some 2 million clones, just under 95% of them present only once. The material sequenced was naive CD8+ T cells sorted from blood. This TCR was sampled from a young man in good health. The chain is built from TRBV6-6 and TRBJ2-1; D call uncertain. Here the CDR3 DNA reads TGTGCCAGCAGTGGGTACTACAATGAGCAGTTCTTC. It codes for CASSGYYNEQFF.